This T cell receptor beta chain was sequenced during a study of CD8 T cells in ankylosing spondylitis. A word on this clonotype: The antigen remains undetermined.

With molecular barcodes, quantitative 5'-RACE was used to make the TCR beta libraries. TCRdb reprocessed the 5' RACE reads with MiXCR, giving one entry per CDR3 protein. The sample has 450,000 or so distinct CDR3 sequences, roughly 27% seen once. The CDR3 extends over 15 amino acids. Trimming cost V 5 bases and J 7 bases; bases outside gene matches: 8. Germline CDR1 and CDR2: MDHEN and SYDVKM. Study-level points and caveats: Seemingly distinctive of ankylosing spondylitis blood was a TCR beta motif formed by eight highly homologous variants.

The material sequenced was blood, either unsorted or a sorted T cell fraction (not recorded which). The gene calls are TRBV28 and TRBJ1-4, with 9 bases that match TRBD1. The clonotype originates from a male donor with ankylosing spondylitis. The CDR3 DNA reads as TGTGCCAGCAGTGAGCCGACAGGGGGTAGTGAAAAACTGTTTTTT. Translated: CASSEPTGGSEKLFF.